Presented here are 28 T cell receptor beta chains from one specimen sequenced in a study of blood T cell repertoires in COVID-19. The assay was immunoSEQ multiplex PCR, and TCRdb's table has in-frame clones only and misses some. The sample carries 70,000 to 90,000 clones, 80% to 90% recorded once. The sequencing input was peripheral blood. These receptors were collected from a woman aged 55-69 years with acute or convalescent COVID-19.

This chain links TRBV4-3 with TRBJ1-2; 7 nucleotides agree with TRBD1. Germline V CDR1 and CDR2: LGHNA, YSLEER. The CDR3 has 13 amino acids. With 1 base clipped from V and 8 bases from J, the junction kept 4 bases outside the gene matches. Here the CDR3 reads CASSQVTGEGYTF. The CDR3 nucleotides read TGCGCCAGCAGCCAAGTTACAGGGGAAGGCTACACCTTC.

This chain uses TRBV3-1 (or the pseudogene TRBV3-2) with TRBJ1-6, with 11 bases aligning to TRBD1. Per germline, CDR1 LGHDT and CDR2 YNNKEL (reference sequence). Trimming took 0 bases from V and 8 from J; bases not matched to a gene: 6. The CDR3 totals 17 residues. CDR3 in amino acids: CASSQDFGTGGYSPLHF. The CDR3 nucleotides read TGTGCCAGCAGCCAAGATTTTGGGACAGGGGGTTATTCACCCCTCCACTTT.

A few counts support this clone. V usage is TRBV6-2 or TRBV6-3 and J usage is TRBJ2-1; D possibly corresponds to TRBD1 (6 bases). This CDR3 has 16 residues. V shed 5 bases and J shed 3 bases, with 17 bases lying between them. CDR1 and CDR2 (germline): MNHEY, SVGEGT. Here the CDR3 reads CASSPPPDRSYNEQFF. The CDR3 DNA follows: TGTGCCAGCAGTCCCCCTCCGGACAGAAGCTACAATGAGCAGTTCTTC.

The chain combines TRBV7-2 with TRBJ1-1; TRBD1 is a possible D gene (5 bases). The ends were cut back, 6 bases at V and 4 bases at J, with 24 bases in the middle. The germline V gene has CDR1 SGHTA and CDR2 FQGNSA. CDR3 size: 17 residues. The CDR3 spells CASRDYAYRGLGTEAFF. As DNA, the CDR3 is TGTGCCAGCAGGGATTACGCCTATAGGGGCTTGGGCACTGAAGCTTTCTTT.

The V and J genes are TRBV12-5 and TRBJ2-1, with 9 bases that match TRBD1. The CDR3 is made up of 17 amino acids. The germline CDR1 and CDR2 sequences are LGHNT and FRNRAP. V shed 0 bases, J shed 6 bases, and the junction held 9 bases outside the gene matches. The DNA of the CDR3 is TGTGCTAGTGGTTTGGTAAGGGACAGGGTTGTCCTCAATGAGCAGTTCTTC. It translates to CASGLVRDRVVLNEQFF.

This chain links TRBV11-2 with TRBJ1-5; D is possibly TRBD1 (6 bases). The CDR3 is made up of 16 amino acids. Germline V lookup: CDR1 SGHAT, CDR2 FQNNGV. Trimming took off 0 bases at V and 3 bases at J, with 12 bases between the two ends. CDR3 sequence (DNA): TGTGCCAGCAGCTTAGATGTGGACAGAAACAATCAGCCCCAGCATTTT. Protein sequence: CASSLDVDRNNQPQHF.

This chain uses TRBV4-3 with TRBJ1-1; TRBD1 might be the D (5 bases). V lost 1 base and J lost 1, with 10 bases in between. Germline V CDR1 and CDR2: LGHNA, YSLEER. The CDR3 extends over 15 amino acids. CDR3 loop: CASSQARQTNTEAFF. The CDR3 DNA sequence: TGCGCCAGCAGCCAAGCGCGACAGACGAACACTGAAGCTTTCTTT.

The rearrangement joins TRBV5-1 to TRBJ1-2; 9 bases align to TRBD1. Per the germline V gene, CDR1 is SGHRS and CDR2 is YFSETQ. Trimming removed 4 bases from V and 4 bases from J; junction bases left unmatched: 5. This CDR3 region has 14 residues. This CDR3 is CASSSLDRGYGYTF. CDR3 nucleotides: TGCGCCAGCAGCAGCCTGGACAGGGGCTATGGCTACACCTTC.

The V gene is TRBV19, the J gene TRBJ1-3; D is undetermined. V lost 8 bases and J lost 2, with 13 bases in between. There are 14 residues in the CDR3. Germline V gives CDR1 LNHDA, CDR2 SQIVND (reference sequence). The CDR3 is CASGLPGTGNTIYF. The CDR3 DNA sequence: TGTGCCAGTGGTCTGCCGGGAACTGGAAACACCATATATTTT.

The V call is TRBV24-1, the J call TRBJ1-5; D perhaps matches TRBD1 (5 bases). Trimming cost V 3 bases and J 11 bases, with 16 bases left between them. This CDR3 is built from 14 residues. The germline gives CDR1 KGHDR, CDR2 SFDVKD. CDR3 sequence reads: CATSDQGTAMAQHF. The DNA for the CDR3 is TGTGCCACCAGTGATCAGGGTACGGCGATGGCCCAGCATTTT.

This clone was seen a single time. This chain uses TRBV21-1 with TRBJ2-4; the table gives TRBD1 as D, unverified against the DNA. TRBV21-1 is given as a pseudogene. The CDR3 spans 16 residues. The CDR3 DNA is TGTGCCAGCAGCTCTCGACAAGTATTAGCCAAAAACATTCAGTACTTC. It yields the protein CASSSRQVLAKNIQYF.

This chain connects TRBV24-1 to TRBJ1-3; TRBD1 is a possible D gene (5 bases). This CDR3 contains 15 residues. Germline V gene lookup returns CDR1 KGHDR and CDR2 SFDVKD. Trimming removed 3 bases at V and 7 bases at J, with 15 bases between. CDR3 loop: CATSDPGTGGNTIYF. Here the CDR3 DNA reads TGTGCCACCAGTGATCCCGGGACTGGGGGGAACACCATATATTTT.

The CDR3 is CAISSDRGNTEAFF. DNA of the CDR3: TGTGCCATCAGTTCGGACAGGGGTAACACTGAAGCTTTCTTT. The rearrangement joins TRBV10-3 to TRBJ1-1; 9 nucleotides agree with TRBD1. The junction had 3 bases not matched to a gene; V was cut back by 5 bases and J by 2 bases. The CDR3 is made up of 14 amino acids. Germline-derived CDR1 and CDR2 are ENHRY and SYGVKD.

The rearrangement links TRBV6-5 to TRBJ2-7, with 8 bases identical to TRBD1. The CDR3 length is 14 residues. Germline CDR1 reads MNHEY; CDR2 reads SVGAGI. With 2 bases clipped from V and 2 bases from J, the junction kept 2 bases outside the gene matches. The CDR3 DNA reads as TGTGCCAGCAGTTACGACAGGGGCCCCTACGAGCAGTACTTC. Translation: CASSYDRGPYEQYF.

This chain links TRBV18 with TRBJ2-5, with D possibly matching TRBD1 (6 bases). The CDR3 runs 13 residues. The V gene lost 0 bases and the J gene lost 4 bases, with 6 bases spanning the gap. Looked up from germline, CDR1 is KGHSH and CDR2 is LQKENI. The CDR3 DNA reads as TGTGCCAGCTCACCACCGGGGGCAGAGACCCAGTACTTC. Translated: CASSPPGAETQYF. Full variable domain (rest looked up from reference TRBV18 and TRBJ2-5): NAGVMQNPRHLVRRRGQEARLRCSPMKGHSHVYWYRQLPEEGLKFMVYLQKENIIDESGMPKERFSAEFPKEGPSILRIQQVVRGDSAAYFCASSPPGAETQYFGPGTRLLVL.

The rearrangement uses TRBV24-1 and TRBJ1-5, with no clear D. Trimming pared 10 bases from V and 0 bases from J, leaving 6 bases between. There are 12 residues in the CDR3. CDR1 and CDR2 (germline): KGHDR, SFDVKD. The CDR3 reads CATEGSNQPQHF. The CDR3 bases are TGTGCCACTGAGGGTAGCAATCAGCCCCAGCATTTT.

The chain carries TRBV5-1 and TRBJ1-1, with 7 bases fitting TRBD1. The CDR3 runs to 17 residues. V shed 4 bases and J 0 bases; nucleotides not matched to a gene: 12. Germline V CDR1 and CDR2: SGHRS, YFSETQ. The CDR3 is CASSRSAGGRMNTEAFF. CDR3 nucleotide sequence: TGCGCCAGCAGCCGAAGTGCAGGGGGGCGCATGAACACTGAAGCTTTCTTT.

The gene calls are TRBV11-3 and TRBJ2-2; 8 bases map to TRBD1. In germline, CDR1 is SGHNT, CDR2 YENEEA. V lost 5 bases and J lost 1; bases outside the gene matches: 6. The CDR3 sequence is 16 residues long. CDR3 region: CASSPGTGKNTGELFF. The CDR3 coding sequence is TGTGCCAGCAGCCCCGGGACAGGCAAGAACACCGGGGAGCTGTTTTTT.

The chain combines TRBV9 with TRBJ2-7; 8 nucleotides align to TRBD2. The J segment lost 6 bases and the V segment lost 4 bases, leaving 12 bases of the junction unmatched. CDR1 is SGDLS and CDR2 is YYNGEE in the germline V gene. The CDR3 loop spans 15 amino acids. CDR3 nucleotide sequence: TGTGCCAGCAGCCCTAGTGGGACTAGTTATGGCGAGCAGTACTTC. Residues: CASSPSGTSYGEQYF.

This chain joins TRBV28 and TRBJ2-1; tentative D call: TRBD2 (5 bases). Per the germline V gene, CDR1 is MDHEN and CDR2 is SYDVKM. This CDR3 contains 13 residues. Trimming cost V 5 bases and J 10 bases, with 15 bases left between them. The CDR3 nucleotides are TGTGCCAGCAGTCCCCATAGCGCCGGAGAGCAGTTCTTC. Protein: CASSPHSAGEQFF.

The V gene is TRBV6-5, the J gene TRBJ1-2, with D possibly matching TRBD1 (5 bases). Germline loops: CDR1 MNHEY, CDR2 SVGAGI. This CDR3 has 14 residues. V shed 6 bases and J shed 4 bases, with 15 bases lying between them. CDR3 loop: CASRVDSHLYGYTF. DNA of the CDR3: TGTGCCAGCAGGGTCGACAGCCACCTCTATGGCTACACCTTC.

The sample holds one count of this clone. The CDR3 loop reads CSASSPNQPQHF. In DNA form, the CDR3 reads TGCAGTGCTAGTTCTCCCAATCAGCCCCAGCATTTT. The chain employs TRBV20-1 and TRBJ1-5; D gene unclear. Trimming stripped 3 bases from V and 3 bases from J, with 6 bases between. This CDR3 contains 12 residues. Per germline, CDR1 DFQATT and CDR2 SNEGSKA (reference sequence).

The chain joins TRBV19 to TRBJ1-1, with D maybe TRBD1 (5 bases). The CDR3 loop spans 15 amino acids. CDR1 LNHDA and CDR2 SQIVND come from the germline V gene (reference sequence). The ends were cut back, 3 bases at V and 4 bases at J, with 15 bases in the middle. The CDR3 sequence is CASSMVGRGRTEAFF. The CDR3 nucleotides are TGTGCCAGTAGTATGGTGGGGAGGGGTCGCACTGAAGCTTTCTTT.

The V gene is TRBV7-9, the J gene TRBJ2-5; 8 bases are shared with TRBD2. This CDR3 has 15 amino acids. V lost 1 base, J lost 7 bases, and 8 bases stayed unmatched. Germline CDR1 reads SEHNR; CDR2 reads FQNEAQ (reference sequence). CDR3 region: CASSLVKRLAGTQYF. CDR3 in DNA: TGTGCCAGCAGCTTAGTTAAGCGGCTAGCGGGGACCCAGTACTTC.

The sample holds one count of this clone. The CDR3 region has the DNA TGCGCCAGCACCGAGGGACAGGGCCACAACTATGGCTACACCTTC. This translates into CASTEGQGHNYGYTF. The chain recombines TRBV5-1 with TRBJ1-2, with 9 bases fitting TRBD1. The CDR3 is 15 residues long. Germline-derived CDR1 and CDR2 are SGHRS and YFSETQ. The V segment lost 6 bases and the J segment 2 bases; nucleotides outside the gene matches: 8.

The gene calls are TRBV19 and TRBJ1-2, with 8 bases lining up with TRBD1. CDR1 is LNHDA and CDR2 is SQIVND in the germline V gene (reference sequence). Trimming cost V 5 bases and J 4 bases; bases outside gene matches: 12. This CDR3 region has 16 residues. The CDR3 DNA follows: TGTGCCAGTAGTTCGGACAGGGACCCTATCGTCTATGGCTACACCTTC. It translates to CASSSDRDPIVYGYTF.

The V and J genes are TRBV4-2 and TRBJ1-2; D is perhaps TRBD1 (5 bases). In germline, CDR1 is LGHNA, CDR2 YNFKEQ. With 0 bases removed from V and 6 bases from J, the gap between germline ends came to 11 bases. CDR3 length: 14 amino acids. This CDR3 reads CASSQDTGGNGYTF. The CDR3, as DNA: TGTGCCAGCAGCCAAGATACAGGCGGGAATGGCTACACCTTC.

This rearrangement joins TRBV6-4 to TRBJ2-5; maybe TRBD2 (5 bases). The CDR3 runs 13 residues. V lost 10 bases to trimming and J lost 5 bases, with 17 bases between them. Germline CDR1 and CDR2: MRHNA and SNTAGT. The CDR3 coding sequence is TGTGCCACCTCCCGGGAAATAGGGGAGACCCAGTACTTC. This gives the protein CATSREIGETQYF.